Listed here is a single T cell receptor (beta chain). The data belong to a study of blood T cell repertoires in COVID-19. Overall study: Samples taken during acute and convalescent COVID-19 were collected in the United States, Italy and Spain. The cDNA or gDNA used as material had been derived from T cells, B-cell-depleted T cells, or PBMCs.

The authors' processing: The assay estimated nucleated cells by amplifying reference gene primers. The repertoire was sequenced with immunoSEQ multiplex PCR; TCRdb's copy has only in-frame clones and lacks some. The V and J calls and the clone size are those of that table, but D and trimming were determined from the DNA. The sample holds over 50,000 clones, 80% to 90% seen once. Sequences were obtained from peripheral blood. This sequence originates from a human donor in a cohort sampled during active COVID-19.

CDR3 DNA: TGTGCCAGCTCACCACCAGCCATCTCTGGAAACACCATATATTTT. Translated: CASSPPAISGNTIYF. The chain is built from TRBV18 and TRBJ1-3; D gene ambiguous. The CDR3 contains 15 residues. V gave up 0 bases and J gave up 0 bases, with 6 bases separating them. Germline values: CDR1 KGHSH, CDR2 LQKENI.